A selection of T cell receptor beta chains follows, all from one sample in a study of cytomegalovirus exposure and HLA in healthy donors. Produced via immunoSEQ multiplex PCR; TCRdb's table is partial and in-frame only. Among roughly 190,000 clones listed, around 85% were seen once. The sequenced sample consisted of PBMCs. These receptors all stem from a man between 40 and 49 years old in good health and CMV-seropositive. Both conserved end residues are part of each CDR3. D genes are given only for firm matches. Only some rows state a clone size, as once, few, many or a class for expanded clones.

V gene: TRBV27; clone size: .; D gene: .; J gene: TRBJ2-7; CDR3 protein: CASSPSQDTYEQYF; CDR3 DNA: TGTGCCAGCAGTCCATCCCAAGACACATACGAGCAGTACTTC
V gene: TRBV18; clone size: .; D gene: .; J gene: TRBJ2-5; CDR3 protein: CASSPLTGEMGETQYF; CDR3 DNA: TGTGCCAGCTCACCTCTGACAGGTGAAATGGGAGAGACCCAGTACTTC
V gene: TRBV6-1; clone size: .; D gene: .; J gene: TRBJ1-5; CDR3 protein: CASSQRTDSNQPQHF; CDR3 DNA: TGTGCCAGCAGTCAGCGCACCGATAGCAATCAGCCCCAGCATTTT
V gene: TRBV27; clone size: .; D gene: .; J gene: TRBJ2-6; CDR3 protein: CASSSVWDTGSGANVLTF; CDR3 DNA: TGTGCCAGCAGTTCAGTATGGGACACGGGCTCTGGGGCCAACGTCCTGACTTTC
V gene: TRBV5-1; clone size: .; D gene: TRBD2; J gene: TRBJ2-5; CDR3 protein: CASSRRGGGPETQYF; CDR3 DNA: TGCGCCAGCAGCCGACGCGGGGGGGGCCCAGAGACCCAGTACTTC
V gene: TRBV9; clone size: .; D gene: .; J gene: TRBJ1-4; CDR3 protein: CASSHRVREKLFF; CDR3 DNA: TGTGCCAGCAGCCACAGGGTACGGGAAAAACTGTTTTTT
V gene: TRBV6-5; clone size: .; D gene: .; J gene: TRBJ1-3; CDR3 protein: CASSQGGNTIYF; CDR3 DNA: TGTGCCAGCAGTCAGGGGGGAAACACCATATATTTT
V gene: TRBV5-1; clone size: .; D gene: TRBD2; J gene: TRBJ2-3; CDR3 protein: CASSPPLAGGTDTQYF; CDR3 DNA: TGCGCCAGCAGCCCACCACTAGCGGGGGGCACAGATACGCAGTATTTT
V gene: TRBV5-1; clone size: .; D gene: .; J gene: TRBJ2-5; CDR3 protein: CASSSRQAKRETQYF; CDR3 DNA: TGCGCCAGCAGCTCGAGACAGGCGAAGAGAGAGACCCAGTACTTC
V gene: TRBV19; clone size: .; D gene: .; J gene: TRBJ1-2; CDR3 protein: CASSKPGTSPNYGYTF; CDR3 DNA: TGTGCCAGTAGTAAACCTGGGACAAGCCCTAACTATGGCTACACCTTC
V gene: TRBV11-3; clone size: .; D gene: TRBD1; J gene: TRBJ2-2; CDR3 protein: CASTGQGYGELFF; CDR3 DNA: TGTGCCAGCACGGGACAGGGCTACGGGGAGCTGTTTTTT
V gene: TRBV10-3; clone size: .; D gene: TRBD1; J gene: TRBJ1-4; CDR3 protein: CAISETGGIGEKLFF; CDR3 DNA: TGTGCCATCAGTGAGACAGGGGGCATAGGTGAAAAACTGTTTTTT
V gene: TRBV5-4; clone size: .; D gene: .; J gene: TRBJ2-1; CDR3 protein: CASSAGSYEQFF; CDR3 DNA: TGTGCCAGCAGCGCGGGCAGCTATGAGCAGTTCTTC
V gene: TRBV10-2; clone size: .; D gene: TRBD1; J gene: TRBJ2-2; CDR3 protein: CASSDALSGGPGELFF; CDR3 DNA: TGCGCCAGCAGTGACGCCCTTTCAGGGGGTCCCGGGGAGCTGTTTTTT
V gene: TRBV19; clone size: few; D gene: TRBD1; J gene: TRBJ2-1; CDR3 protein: CASSTPTGFGEEQFF; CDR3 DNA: TGTGCCAGTAGTACCCCGACAGGGTTCGGAGAAGAGCAGTTCTTC
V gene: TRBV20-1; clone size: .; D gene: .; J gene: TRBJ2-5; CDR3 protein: CSAQGTQYF; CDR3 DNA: TGCAGTGCACAGGGGACCCAGTACTTC
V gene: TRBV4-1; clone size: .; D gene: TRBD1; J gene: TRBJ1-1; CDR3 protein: CASSQGQGANTEAFF; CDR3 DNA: TGCGCCAGCAGCCAAGGACAGGGGGCGAACACTGAAGCTTTCTTT
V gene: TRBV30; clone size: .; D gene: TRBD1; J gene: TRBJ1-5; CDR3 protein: CAWSVRGHQPQHF; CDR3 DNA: TGTGCCTGGAGTGTCAGGGGGCATCAGCCCCAGCATTTT
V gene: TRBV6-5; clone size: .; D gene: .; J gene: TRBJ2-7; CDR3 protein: CASSQTENYEQYF; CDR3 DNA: TGTGCCAGCAGTCAGACAGAAAATTACGAGCAGTACTTC
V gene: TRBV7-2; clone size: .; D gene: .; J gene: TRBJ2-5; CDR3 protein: CASSLYSDFQETQYF; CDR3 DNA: TGTGCCAGCAGCCTTTACTCGGACTTCCAAGAGACCCAGTACTTC
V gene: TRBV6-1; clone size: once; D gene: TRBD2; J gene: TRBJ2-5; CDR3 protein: CASSLAGKETQYF; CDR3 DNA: TGTGCCAGCAGTCTAGCGGGGAAAGAGACCCAGTACTTC
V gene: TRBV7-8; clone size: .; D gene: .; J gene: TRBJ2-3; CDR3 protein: CASRTSRGLDTQYF; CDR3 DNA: TGTGCCAGCAGGACCAGTAGGGGACTAGATACGCAGTATTTT
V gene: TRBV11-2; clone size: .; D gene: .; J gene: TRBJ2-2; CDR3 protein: CASSSEGHGELFF; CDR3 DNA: TGTGCCAGCAGTTCAGAGGGCCACGGGGAGCTGTTTTTT
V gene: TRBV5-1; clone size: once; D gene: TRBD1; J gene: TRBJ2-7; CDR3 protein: CASSATSGGGYEQYF; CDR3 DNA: TGCGCCAGCAGCGCAACCTCAGGGGGCGGATACGAGCAGTACTTC
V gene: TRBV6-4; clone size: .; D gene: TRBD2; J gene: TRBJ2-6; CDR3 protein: CASSEAGGTGANVLTF; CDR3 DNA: TGTGCCAGCAGTGAGGCGGGGGGGACTGGGGCCAACGTCCTGACTTTC
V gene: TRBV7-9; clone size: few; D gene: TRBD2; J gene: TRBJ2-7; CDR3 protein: CASSSRLAGGPGEQYF; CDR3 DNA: TGTGCCAGCAGCTCCCGACTAGCGGGGGGGCCGGGGGAGCAGTACTTC
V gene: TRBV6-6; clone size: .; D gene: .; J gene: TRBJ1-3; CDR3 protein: CASQKAGDTIYF; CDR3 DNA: TGTGCCAGCCAAAAAGCGGGGGACACCATATATTTT
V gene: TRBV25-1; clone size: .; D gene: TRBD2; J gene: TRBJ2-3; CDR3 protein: CASSGVAGGPPYTDTQYF; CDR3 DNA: TGTGCCAGCAGTGGGGTAGCGGGGGGTCCTCCCTACACAGATACGCAGTATTTT
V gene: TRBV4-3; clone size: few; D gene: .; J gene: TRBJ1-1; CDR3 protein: CASSPGWVNTEAFF; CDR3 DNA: TGCGCCAGCAGCCCGGGATGGGTAAACACTGAAGCTTTCTTT
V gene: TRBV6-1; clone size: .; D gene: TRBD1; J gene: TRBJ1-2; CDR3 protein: CASSPGQGNYGYTF; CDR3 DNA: TGTGCCAGCAGCCCCGGACAGGGAAACTATGGCTACACCTTC
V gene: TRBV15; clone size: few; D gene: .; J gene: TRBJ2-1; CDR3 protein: CATSRDRIGDEQFF; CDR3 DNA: TGTGCCACCAGCAGAGATCGTATAGGGGATGAGCAGTTCTTC
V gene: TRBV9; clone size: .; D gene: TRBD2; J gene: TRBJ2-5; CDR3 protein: CASSGGSGLAGAQETQYF; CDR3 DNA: TGTGCCAGCAGCGGGGGATCGGGACTAGCGGGGGCCCAAGAGACCCAGTACTTC
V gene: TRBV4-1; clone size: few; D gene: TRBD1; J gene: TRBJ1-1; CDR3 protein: CASSRGQGATEAFF; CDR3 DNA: TGCGCCAGCAGCCGCGGACAGGGGGCGACTGAAGCTTTCTTT
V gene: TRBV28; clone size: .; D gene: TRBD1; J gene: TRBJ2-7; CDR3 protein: CASSGQGSRYEQYF; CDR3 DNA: TGTGCCAGCAGTGGACAGGGGAGTCGGTACGAGCAGTACTTC
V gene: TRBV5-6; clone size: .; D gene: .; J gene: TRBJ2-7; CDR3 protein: CASSPERDTSYEQYF; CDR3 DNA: TGTGCCAGCAGCCCAGAACGGGACACATCCTACGAGCAGTACTTC
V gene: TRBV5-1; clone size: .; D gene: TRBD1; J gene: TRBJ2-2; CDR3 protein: CASSLDRGHTGELFF; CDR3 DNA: TGCGCCAGCAGCTTGGACAGGGGGCACACCGGGGAGCTGTTTTTT
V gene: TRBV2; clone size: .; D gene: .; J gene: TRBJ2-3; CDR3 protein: CASSVGRTDTQYF; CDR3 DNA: TGTGCCAGCAGTGTAGGCAGGACAGATACGCAGTATTTT